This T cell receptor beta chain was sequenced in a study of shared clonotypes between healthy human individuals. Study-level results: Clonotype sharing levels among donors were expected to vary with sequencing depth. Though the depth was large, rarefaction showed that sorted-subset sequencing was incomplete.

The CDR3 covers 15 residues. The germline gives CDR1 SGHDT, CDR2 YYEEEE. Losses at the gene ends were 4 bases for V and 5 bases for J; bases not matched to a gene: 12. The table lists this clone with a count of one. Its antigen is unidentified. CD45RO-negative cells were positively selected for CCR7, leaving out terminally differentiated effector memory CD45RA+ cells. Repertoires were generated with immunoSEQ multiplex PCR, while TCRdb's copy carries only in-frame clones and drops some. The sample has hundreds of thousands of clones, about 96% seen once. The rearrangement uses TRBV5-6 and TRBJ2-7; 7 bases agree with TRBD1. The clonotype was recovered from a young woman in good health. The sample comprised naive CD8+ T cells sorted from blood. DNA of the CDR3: TGTGCCAGCAGCGAATCTCCGGGACAGAACGACGAGCAGTACTTC. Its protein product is CASSESPGQNDEQYF.